This T cell receptor (beta chain) was observed in a study of identical twins. The study's findings and limits: Cord blood beta clonotypes that were abundant carried fewer insertions, and memory repertoires showed no such trend. Researchers reported weaker excess twin sharing in beta out-of-frame sequences.

TCRdb re-called the 5' RACE reads with MiXCR, one entry per CDR3 protein. The sample lists about 700,000 distinct CDR3 sequences, 5.5% to 6.5% seen once, with approximately 1.6% in the top ten. This clonotype was observed a handful of times. Its antigen is not identified. V was pared by 8 bases and J by 5 bases, with 12 bases between. CDR1 is MDHEN, CDR2 SYDVKM, per germline. The CDR3 contains 12 residues. J is TRBJ2-5 and V is TRBV28, with D possibly being TRBD2 (6 bases). The sample consisted of naive T cells sorted from blood. This TCR derives from a young man in good health. The DNA for the CDR3 is TGTGCCAGCGGGGGACTCGCGGAGACCCAGTACTTC. Its translation is CASGGLAETQYF.